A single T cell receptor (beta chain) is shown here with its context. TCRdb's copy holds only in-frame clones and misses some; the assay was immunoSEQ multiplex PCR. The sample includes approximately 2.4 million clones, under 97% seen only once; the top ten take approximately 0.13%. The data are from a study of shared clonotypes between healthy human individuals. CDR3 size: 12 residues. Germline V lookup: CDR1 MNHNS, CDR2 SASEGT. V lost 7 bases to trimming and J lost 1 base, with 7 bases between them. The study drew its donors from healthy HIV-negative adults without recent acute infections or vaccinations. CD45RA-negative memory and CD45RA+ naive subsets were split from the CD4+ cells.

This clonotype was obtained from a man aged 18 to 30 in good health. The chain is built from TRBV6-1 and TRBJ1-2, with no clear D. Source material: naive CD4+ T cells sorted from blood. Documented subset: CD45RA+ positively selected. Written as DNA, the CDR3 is TGTGCCAGCACTCCGATTAACTATGGCTACACCTTC. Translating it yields CASTPINYGYTF.